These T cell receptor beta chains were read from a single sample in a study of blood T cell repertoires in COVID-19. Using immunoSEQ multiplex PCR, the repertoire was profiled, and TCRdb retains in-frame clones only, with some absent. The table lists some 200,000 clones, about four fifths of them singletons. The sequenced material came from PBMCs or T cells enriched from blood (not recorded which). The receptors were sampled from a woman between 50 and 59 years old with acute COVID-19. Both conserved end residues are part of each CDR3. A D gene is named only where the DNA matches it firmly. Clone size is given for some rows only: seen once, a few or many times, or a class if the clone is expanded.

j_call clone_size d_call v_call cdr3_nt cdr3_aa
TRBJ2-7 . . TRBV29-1 TGCAGCGTTGAAGGTAGGGGCAGGGGCTACGAGCAGTACTTC CSVEGRGRGYEQYF
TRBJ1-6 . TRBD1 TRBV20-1 TGCAGTGCTAGTACAGGGGCCGGTTCACCCCTCCACTTT CSASTGAGSPLHF
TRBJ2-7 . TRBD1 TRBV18 TGTGCCAGCTCACCCGCCGTGGACAGGGCGAGCGAGCAGTACTTC CASSPAVDRASEQYF
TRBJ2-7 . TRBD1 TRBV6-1 TGTGCCAGCAGTGAACCGACAGGGTATCCCTACGAGCAGTACTTC CASSEPTGYPYEQYF
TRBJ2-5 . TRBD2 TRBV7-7 TGTGCTAGCAGCCCCCGGGGCGGGGGGGCTGAGACCCAGTACTTC CASSPRGGGAETQYF
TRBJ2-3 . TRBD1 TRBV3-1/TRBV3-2 TGTGCCAGCAGCCTTCGACAGGGGGGTAGCACAGATACGCAGTATTTT CASSLRQGGSTDTQYF
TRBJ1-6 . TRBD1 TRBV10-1 TGCGCCAGCAGACAGGGGGTCTTCTATAATTCACCCCTCCACTTT CASRQGVFYNSPLHF
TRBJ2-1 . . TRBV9 TGTGCCAGCAGCGCATCGGGTTACAATGAGCAGTTCTTC CASSASGYNEQFF
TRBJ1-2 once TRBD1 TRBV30 TGTGCCTGGAGGCCCGGGACAGGGAATGGCTACACCTTC CAWRPGTGNGYTF
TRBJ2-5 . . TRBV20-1 TGCAGTGCCCTGCCTCGGGAGACCCAGTACTTC CSALPRETQYF
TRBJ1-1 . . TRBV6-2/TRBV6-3 TGTGCCAGCAGCCCCACAGGAAAATTGAACACTGAAGCTTTCTTT CASSPTGKLNTEAFF
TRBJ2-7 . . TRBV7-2 TGTGCCAGCAGCTTAACGGGATACGAGCAGTACTTC CASSLTGYEQYF
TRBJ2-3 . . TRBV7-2 TGTGCCAGCAGCTTGCAAGCGGAGAGCACAGATACGCAGTATTTT CASSLQAESTDTQYF
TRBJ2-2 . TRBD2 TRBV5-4 TGTGCCAGCAGCGATACTAGCGGGAGGTTGACCGGGGAGCTGTTTTTT CASSDTSGRLTGELFF
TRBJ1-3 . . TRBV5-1 TGCGCCAGCAGCTTGACTGTTCCTGGAAACACCATATATTTT CASSLTVPGNTIYF
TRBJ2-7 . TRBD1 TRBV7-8 TGTGCCAGCAGCTTAGCGAGGACAGGGGGCTACGAGCAGTACTTC CASSLARTGGYEQYF